These 4 T cell receptor beta chains were sequenced from one sample in a study of blood T cell repertoires in COVID-19. The protocol was immunoSEQ multiplex PCR, while the TCRdb copy is restricted to in-frame clones and leaves out a portion. The repertoire consists of about 24,000 clones, with 65% to 80% occurring once and the leading ten covering around 20%. The sequenced sample consisted of peripheral blood. These receptors came from a human donor in a cohort sampled during active or convalescent COVID-19.

The rearrangement links TRBV5-1 to TRBJ1-2; 10 bases map to TRBD1. Germline loops: CDR1 SGHRS, CDR2 YFSETQ. J lost 0 bases, V lost 4 bases, and 6 bases had no gene match. The CDR3 consists of 16 residues. The CDR3 is CASSGDRGPSNYGYTF. CDR3 DNA sequence: TGCGCCAGCAGCGGCGACAGGGGGCCCTCTAACTATGGCTACACCTTC.

This clone came up a few times. The V gene is TRBV5-1, the J gene TRBJ2-7; TRBD1 might be the D (5 bases). V was shortened by 4 bases and J by 3 bases, with 14 bases between the two germline ends. Germline CDR1 SGHRS, CDR2 YFSETQ. The CDR3 has 14 amino acids. CDR3 loop: CASSINTGFYEQYF. CDR3 coding DNA: TGCGCCAGCAGCATCAACACAGGTTTCTACGAGCAGTACTTC.

The V and J genes are TRBV20-1 and TRBJ1-2; D remains unclear. The CDR3 runs 9 residues. V shed 5 bases and J shed 8 bases, with 6 bases lying between them. CDR1 and CDR2 from the germline V gene are DFQATT and SNEGSKA (reference sequence). CDR3 nucleotide sequence: TGCAGTGCTCTATACGGCTACACCTTC. Protein: CSALYGYTF.

The chain links TRBV19 to TRBJ1-4; maybe TRBD1 (6 bases). Trimming shortened V by 6 bases and J by 1 base, and 12 bases separated the two germline ends. CDR1 and CDR2 (germline): LNHDA, SQIVND (reference sequence). This CDR3 has 15 residues. The CDR3 loop reads CASRTTGITNEKLFF. The DNA for the CDR3 is TGTGCCAGTAGAACTACAGGGATAACTAATGAAAAACTGTTTTTT.